This passage covers 15 T cell receptor beta chains from one sample sequenced in a study of breast tumors, draining lymph nodes, adjacent tissues. TCRdb analysed the multiplex PCR reads with MiXCR anew, one entry per CDR3 protein. The sample has 25,000 to 40,000 distinct CDR3 sequences, 60% to 70% seen once. The sample comprised breast tumor tissue. The origin of the receptors is a female donor with breast cancer. Some clones in this sample may be carry-over from other donors' samples.

The chain links TRBV29-1 to TRBJ2-7, with 11 nucleotides matching TRBD2. The CDR3 has 17 residues. J was trimmed by 4 bases and V by 4 bases; bases with no gene match: 15. Germline CDR1 is SQVTM and CDR2 is ANQGSEA. CDR3 DNA: TGCAGCGTTGTCGGGACCCTCGCCACTAGCGGGAGTTACGAGCAGTACTTC. Its protein is CSVVGTLATSGSYEQYF.

This sequence joins TRBV29-1 and TRBJ2-3; D remains ambiguous. CDR1 SQVTM and CDR2 ANQGSEA come from the germline V gene. There are 11 residues in the CDR3. Trimming took off 4 bases at V and 4 bases at J, with 6 bases between the two ends. CDR3 amino acids: CSVAGADTQYF. The DNA for the CDR3 is TGCAGCGTTGCCGGTGCAGATACGCAGTATTTT.

The gene calls are TRBV2 and TRBJ1-4; D unclear. Germline assignment: CDR1 SNHLY and CDR2 FYNNEI. The CDR3 has 15 amino acids. Trimming took off 5 bases at V and 0 bases at J, with 10 bases between the two ends. Here the CDR3 DNA reads TGTGCCAGCAGTCTGCGGTCAGCAACTAATGAAAAACTGTTTTTT. This translates into CASSLRSATNEKLFF.

The chain has TRBV20-1 and TRBJ1-6, with D unresolved. Trimming took 3 bases from V and 5 from J, leaving 8 bases between them. The CDR3 length is 13 residues. Germline V lookup: CDR1 DFQATT, CDR2 SNEGSKA (reference sequence). Here the CDR3 reads CSARFDDNSPLHF. In DNA, the CDR3 is TGCAGTGCTAGGTTTGACGATAATTCACCCCTCCACTTT.

This rearrangement joins TRBV7-8 to TRBJ2-3; D call uncertain. Germline assignment: CDR1 SGHVS and CDR2 FQNEAQ. The CDR3 covers 13 residues. Deletions cut 2 bases from V and 2 bases from J, with 5 bases between. In DNA, the CDR3 is TGTGCCAGCAGCTTATACGCCACAGATACGCAGTATTTT. This codes for CASSLYATDTQYF.

V is TRBV19 and J is TRBJ1-5; D gene unclear. Germline assignment: CDR1 LNHDA and CDR2 SQIVND (reference sequence). Deletions cut 7 bases from V and 0 bases from J, with 13 bases between. The CDR3 length is 15 residues. The CDR3 DNA reads TGTGCCAGTACCCCCTCCTCATATAGCAATCAGCCCCAGCATTTT. It yields the protein CASTPSSYSNQPQHF.

V gene TRBV15 combines with J gene TRBJ1-2, with a weak D call TRBD1 (5 bases). The V and J ends lost 4 bases and 5 bases respectively, with 20 bases between them. Germline values: CDR1 LNHNV, CDR2 YYDKDF (reference sequence). This CDR3 spans 16 amino acids. The CDR3 DNA is TGTGCCACCAGCAAGGGGAAAAAACGATCCGATTATGGCTACACCTTC. Its translation: CATSKGKKRSDYGYTF.

The gene calls are TRBV5-1 and TRBJ2-7, with TRBD1 matching 9 bases. CDR1 and CDR2 from the germline V gene are SGHRS and YFSETQ. The CDR3 runs to 12 residues. Trimming cost V 8 bases and J 6 bases; bases outside gene matches: 6. CDR3 protein: CASTTGGPEQYF. CDR3 nucleotide sequence: TGCGCCAGTACGACAGGGGGTCCCGAGCAGTACTTC.

By its share, this clonotype is medium-sized (0.01 to 0.1%). The V call is TRBV11-2, the J call TRBJ2-3, with 8 bases identical to TRBD2. The CDR3 spans 14 residues. The germline V gene encodes CDR1 SGHAT and CDR2 FQNNGV. V gave up 3 bases and J gave up 1 base; unmatched junction bases: 0. CDR3 protein: CASSFSGGTDTQYF. As DNA, the CDR3 is TGTGCCAGCAGCTTTAGCGGGGGCACAGATACGCAGTATTTT.

The V gene is TRBV29-1, the J gene TRBJ1-2; D is ambiguous. V lost 5 bases to trimming and J lost 6 bases, with 13 bases between them. Germline V CDR1 and CDR2: SQVTM, ANQGSEA. The CDR3 is 12 amino acids. DNA for the CDR3: TGCAGCGTTCAGCCCGGGGATCATGGCTACACCTTC. Translated: CSVQPGDHGYTF. Combining the CDR3 with reference TRBV29-1 and TRBJ1-2 gives the whole variable domain SAVISQKPSRDICQRGTSLTIQCQVDSQVTMMFWYRQQPGQSLTLIATANQGSEATYESGFVIDKFPISRPNLTFSTLTVSNMSPEDSSIYLCSVQPGDHGYTFGSGTRLTVV.

The V gene is TRBV7-2, the J gene TRBJ2-7; 11 bases match TRBD2. Germline CDR1 is SGHTA and CDR2 is FQGNSA. The CDR3 length is 16 residues. V gave up 3 bases and J gave up 4 bases; unmatched junction bases: 8. The CDR3 nucleotides read TGTGCCAGCAGCTTCCAGACTAGCGGGGACCTATACGAGCAGTACTTC. Translating it yields CASSFQTSGDLYEQYF.

The chain recombines TRBV20-1 with TRBJ2-5, with D unclear. CDR1 is DFQATT, CDR2 SNEGSKA, per germline (reference sequence). CDR3 length: 12 residues. The CDR3 nucleotides read TGCAGGGGAATACAGAATCAAGAGACCCAGTACTTC. Protein product: CRGIQNQETQYF.

The count of this clonotype is one. CDR3 sequence: CASSHTPGQGGSPLHF. CDR3 bases: TGCGCCAGCAGCCACACCCCGGGACAGGGAGGTTCACCCCTCCACTTT. The chain combines TRBV4-3 with TRBJ1-6, with TRBD1 identical over 9 bases. V gave up 3 bases and J gave up 9 bases; unmatched junction bases: 9. Germline values: CDR1 LGHNA, CDR2 YSLEER. The CDR3 has 16 amino acids.

This sequence joins TRBV30 and TRBJ2-7; D remains unclear. V lost 0 bases, J lost 3 bases, and 3 bases lay in between. Germline lookup yields CDR1 GTSNPN and CDR2 SVGIG (reference sequence). The CDR3 has 11 amino acids. CDR3 in amino acids: CAWSVNYEQYF. The CDR3 region has the DNA TGTGCCTGGAGTGTGAACTACGAGCAGTACTTC.

V is TRBV2 and J is TRBJ1-2, with 8 bases fitting TRBD1. The CDR3 length is 14 residues. V lost 3 bases to trimming and J lost 4 bases; unmatched junction nucleotides: 4. CDR1 and CDR2 from the germline V gene are SNHLY and FYNNEI. DNA for the CDR3: TGTGCCAGCAGTGACAGGGGGCGACTCTATGGCTACACCTTC. Its protein is CASSDRGRLYGYTF.